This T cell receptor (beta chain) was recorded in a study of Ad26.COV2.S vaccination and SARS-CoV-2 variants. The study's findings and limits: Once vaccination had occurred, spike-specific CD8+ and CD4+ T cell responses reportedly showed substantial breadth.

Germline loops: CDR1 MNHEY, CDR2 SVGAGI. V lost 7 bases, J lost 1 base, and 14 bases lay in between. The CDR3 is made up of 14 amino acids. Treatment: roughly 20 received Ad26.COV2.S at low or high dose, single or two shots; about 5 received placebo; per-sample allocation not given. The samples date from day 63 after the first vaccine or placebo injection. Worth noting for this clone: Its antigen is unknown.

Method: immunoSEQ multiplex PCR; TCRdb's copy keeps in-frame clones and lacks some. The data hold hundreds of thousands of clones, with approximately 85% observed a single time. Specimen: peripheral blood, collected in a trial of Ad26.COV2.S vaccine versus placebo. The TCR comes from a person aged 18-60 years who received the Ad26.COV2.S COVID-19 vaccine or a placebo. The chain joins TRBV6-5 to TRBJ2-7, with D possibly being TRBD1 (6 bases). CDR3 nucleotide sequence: TGTGCCAGCACAAAGCAGGGGATTTCCTACGAGCAGTACTTC. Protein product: CASTKQGISYEQYF.